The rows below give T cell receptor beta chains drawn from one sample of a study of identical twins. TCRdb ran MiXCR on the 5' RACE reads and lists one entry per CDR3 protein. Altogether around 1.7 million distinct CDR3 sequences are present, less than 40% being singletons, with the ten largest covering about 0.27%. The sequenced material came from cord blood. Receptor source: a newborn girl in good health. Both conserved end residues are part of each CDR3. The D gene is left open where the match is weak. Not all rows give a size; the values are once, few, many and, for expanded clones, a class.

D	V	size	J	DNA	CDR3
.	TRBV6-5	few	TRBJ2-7	TGTGCCAGCAGTCCAGGCTCCCTGCAGTACTTC	CASSPGSLQYF
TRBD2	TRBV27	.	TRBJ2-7	TGTGCCAGCAGTTTATCTAGGCCGGGAGGGGTCTACGAGCAGTACTTC	CASSLSRPGGVYEQYF
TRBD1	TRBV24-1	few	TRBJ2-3	TGTGCCACCAGTGACCCGACAGGGGGGGCAGATACGCAGTATTTT	CATSDPTGGADTQYF
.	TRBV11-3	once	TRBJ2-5	TGTGCCAGCAGCTTAGGTCTTCAGATACAAGAGACCCAGTACTTC	CASSLGLQIQETQYF
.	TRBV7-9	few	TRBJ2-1	TGTGCCAGCAGCCCCCCTCTTCGGCTGGCGGCCAAGAGCTCCTACAATGAGCAGTTCTTC	CASSPPLRLAAKSSYNEQFF
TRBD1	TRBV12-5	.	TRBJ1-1	TGTGCTAGTGGTTTGGGCGACAGGGGGAGGAACACTGAAGCTTTCTTT	CASGLGDRGRNTEAFF
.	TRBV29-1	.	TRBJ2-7	TGCAGCGCCATGAGTGGGTCCGGGGGCCACGAGCAGTACTTC	CSAMSGSGGHEQYF
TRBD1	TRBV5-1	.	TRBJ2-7	TGCGCCAGCAGCTTCACCGGGACAGGGGACTACGAGCAGTACTTC	CASSFTGTGDYEQYF
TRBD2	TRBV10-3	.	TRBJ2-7	TGTGCCATCAGGGGGACTAGCGGGGACGCTGAGCAGTACTTC	CAIRGTSGDAEQYF
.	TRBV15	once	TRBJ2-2	TGTGCCACCAGCAGAGACCTAAACACCGGGGAGCTGTTTTTT	CATSRDLNTGELFF
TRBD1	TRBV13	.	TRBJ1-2	TGTGCCAGCATCCTACGAGGGACAGGGGGCCTCCAGAGGCGCTACACCTTC	CASILRGTGGLQRRYTF
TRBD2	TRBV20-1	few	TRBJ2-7	TGCAGTGCTAGAGCAAGCGGGGCGGGCTACGAGCAGTACTTC	CSARASGAGYEQYF
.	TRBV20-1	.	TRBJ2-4	TGCAGCCCGCGGTGGGAGCGAAACATTCAGTACTTC	CSPRWERNIQYF
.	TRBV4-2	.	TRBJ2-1	TGTGCCAGCAGCCAAGAAGCGGCGACTCCCTGGTTCTTC	CASSQEAATPWFF
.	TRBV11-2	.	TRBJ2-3	TGTGCCAGCAGCTCGGACCCCCCAGATACGCAGTATTTT	CASSSDPPDTQYF
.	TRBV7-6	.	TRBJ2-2	TGTGCCAGCAGCTTAAAGCCAGGCAGCAGCGGGGAGCTGTTTTTT	CASSLKPGSSGELFF
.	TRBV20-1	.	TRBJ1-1	TGCAGTGCTGAGGGAGGCAGGCGGAATGGGAACACTGAAGCTTTCTTT	CSAEGGRRNGNTEAFF
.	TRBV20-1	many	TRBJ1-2	TGCAGTGCTAGAGATCTAAACTATGGCTACACCTTC	CSARDLNYGYTF
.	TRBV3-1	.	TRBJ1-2	TGTGCCAGCCGCGGATTTACGGCGCAAGTCTATGGCTACACCTTC	CASRGFTAQVYGYTF
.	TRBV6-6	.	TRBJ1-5	TGTGCCAGCAGTCCGACAGATCTCAATCAGCCCCAGCATTTT	CASSPTDLNQPQHF
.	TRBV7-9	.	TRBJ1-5	TGTGCCAGCAGCCCCGGTGAGGCTAGCAATCAGCCCCAGCATTTT	CASSPGEASNQPQHF
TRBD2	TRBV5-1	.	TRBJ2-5	TGCGCCAGCAGCCCCGGGACTAGCGGAGTCCAGCAGTACTTC	CASSPGTSGVQQYF
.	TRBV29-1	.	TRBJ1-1	TGCAGCGTTGTTGAAGGGATGACCACTGAAGCTTTCTTT	CSVVEGMTTEAFF
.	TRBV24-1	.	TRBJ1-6	TGTGCCACCAGTGATTTGCACACTTATAATTCACCCCTCCACTTT	CATSDLHTYNSPLHF
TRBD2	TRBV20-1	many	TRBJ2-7	TGCAGTGCTGACCCTAGCGGGAGATACGAGCAGTACTTC	CSADPSGRYEQYF
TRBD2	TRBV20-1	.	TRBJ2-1	TGCAGTGCTAGAGAAACACCGGGACTAGTGCTATACAATGAGCAGTTCTTC	CSARETPGLVLYNEQFF
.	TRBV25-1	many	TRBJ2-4	TGTGCCAGCAGTGAGCCGGTCGGCATTCAGTACTTC	CASSEPVGIQYF
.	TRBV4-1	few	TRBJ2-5	TGCGCCAGCAGCCATAGCGGACAAGAGACCCAGTACTTC	CASSHSGQETQYF
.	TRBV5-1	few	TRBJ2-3	TGCGCCAGCAGCTTGTTGACGGGAGCGGGTAACACAGATACGCAGTATTTT	CASSLLTGAGNTDTQYF
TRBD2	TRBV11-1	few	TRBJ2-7	TGTGCCAGCAGCAACGGACTAGCGGGGTTCGAGCAGTACTTC	CASSNGLAGFEQYF
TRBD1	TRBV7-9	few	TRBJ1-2	TGTGCCAGCACCCTGGGACAGAACTATGGCTACACCTTC	CASTLGQNYGYTF
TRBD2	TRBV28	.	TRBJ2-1	TGTGCCAGCATGCTAGCGGGAGTAAATGAGCAGTTCTTC	CASMLAGVNEQFF
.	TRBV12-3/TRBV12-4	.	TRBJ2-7	TGTGCCAGCACTCCAAGGGCCGGATGCTACGAGCAGTACTTC	CASTPRAGCYEQYF
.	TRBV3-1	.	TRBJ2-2	TGTGCCAGCAGCCAAGGGGGGGAGCTGTTTTTT	CASSQGGELFF
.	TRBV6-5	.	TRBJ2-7	TGTGCCAGCAGTCCAGGACGGCAACTCTACGAGCAGTACTTC	CASSPGRQLYEQYF
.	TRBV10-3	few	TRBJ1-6	TGTGCCATCAGTGAGTCGGCCTATAATTCACCCCTCCACTTT	CAISESAYNSPLHF